Below are 18 T cell receptor beta chains sequenced from a single sample in a study of blood T cell repertoires in COVID-19. The repertoire was sequenced with immunoSEQ multiplex PCR; TCRdb's copy has only in-frame clones and lacks some. This table has a few hundred thousand clones, 86% appearing once. The sample taken for sequencing was peripheral blood. The receptors derive from a woman aged 70 to 79 with COVID-19, enrolled during active disease.

The genes are TRBV5-1 and TRBJ2-5, with D tentatively TRBD2 (7 bases). Trimming cost V 5 bases and J 7 bases, with 21 bases left between them. The CDR3 contains 15 residues. CDR1 is SGHRS and CDR2 is YFSETQ in the germline V gene. CDR3 in DNA: TGCGCCAGCAGTACGGGGGGCCGAGAATACGGGACCCAGTACTTC. Protein product: CASSTGGREYGTQYF.

The chain combines TRBV15 with TRBJ1-5; D is undetermined. V was cut by 5 bases and J by 7 bases, with 9 bases left in between. The CDR3 length is 12 residues. Per the germline V gene, CDR1 is LNHNV and CDR2 is YYDKDF (reference sequence). The CDR3 DNA reads TGTGCCACCAGCGGGCTCCGCCAGCCCCAGCATTTT. Its protein is CATSGLRQPQHF.

CDR3 sequence reads: CSGAGTGVGGYTF. In DNA form, the CDR3 reads TGCAGCGGCGCCGGGACAGGGGTCGGTGGCTACACCTTC. This chain joins TRBV29-1 and TRBJ1-2; 10 bases match TRBD1. Trimming took 7 bases from V and 7 from J; bases not matched to a gene: 9. The germline gives CDR1 SQVTM, CDR2 ANQGSEA. CDR3 length equals 13 residues.

The chain uses TRBV10-3 and TRBJ2-7; a possible D gene is TRBD1 (5 bases). Germline lookup yields CDR1 ENHRY and CDR2 SYGVKD. CDR3 length equals 11 residues. Trimming cost V 11 bases and J 1 base, with 9 bases left between them. In nucleotides, the CDR3 is TGTGCCGTCCAGGGTTCCTACGAGCAGTACTTC. Encoded protein: CAVQGSYEQYF.

The CDR3 DNA reads as TGTGCCAGCAGCGTTGGAGGCGCTAACTATGGCTACACCTTC. Encoded protein: CASSVGGANYGYTF. The chain links TRBV9 to TRBJ1-2; D remains unclear. Germline V gene lookup returns CDR1 SGDLS and CDR2 YYNGEE. V lost 2 bases and J 0 bases, leaving 8 bases between the germline ends. This CDR3 is built from 14 residues.

The V call is TRBV5-4, the J call TRBJ2-2; TRBD1 agrees at 11 bases. Germline V gene lookup returns CDR1 SGHNT and CDR2 YYREEE (reference sequence). The CDR3 runs to 15 residues. V lost 3 bases and J lost 4; bases outside the gene matches: 2. The CDR3 is CASSSGTGGTGELFF. As DNA, the CDR3 is TGTGCCAGCAGCTCCGGGACAGGGGGCACCGGGGAGCTGTTTTTT.

The chain links TRBV18 to TRBJ2-1, with 9 positions matching TRBD1. With V trimmed by 7 bases and J by 5 bases, 9 bases remained unmatched. Germline CDR1 is KGHSH and CDR2 is LQKENI. CDR3 length: 15 amino acids. For the CDR3, the DNA is TGTGCCAGCTGGGGACAGGGAGCGATAAACAATGAGCAGTTCTTC. Translation: CASWGQGAINNEQFF.

The V call is TRBV27, the J call TRBJ2-1; 9 nucleotides match TRBD1. The CDR3 loop spans 18 amino acids. After removal of 1 base from V and 7 bases from J, the junction contained 14 bases not matched to a gene. Per germline, CDR1 MNHEY and CDR2 SMNVEV (reference sequence). CDR3 bases: TGTGCCAGCAGTTTATTCGCTGTGGGGACAGGGACTCGGAATGAGCAGTTCTTC. Translating gives CASSLFAVGTGTRNEQFF.

Written as DNA, the CDR3 is TGTGCCAGCAGCTTTACCCTTAGCTCCTACAATGAGCAGTTCTTC. Encoded protein: CASSFTLSSYNEQFF. The chain combines TRBV7-2 with TRBJ2-1; D unresolved. Germline V gene sequence: CDR1 SGHTA, CDR2 FQGNSA. The CDR3 length is 15 residues. Trimming shortened V by 3 bases and J by 0 bases, and 9 bases separated the two germline ends.

This clone was detected only once. The chain combines TRBV19 with TRBJ2-7; possible D gene TRBD2, 6 bases. The CDR3 spans 16 residues. V shed 0 bases and J shed 2 bases, with 14 bases lying between them. CDR1 and CDR2 from the germline V gene are LNHDA and SQIVND (reference sequence). The CDR3 reads CASSIDSGTPTYEQYF. The CDR3 DNA reads TGTGCCAGTAGTATAGACTCCGGGACTCCAACCTACGAGCAGTACTTC.

This clone was seen a handful of times. The chain couples TRBV5-1 to TRBJ1-6, with TRBD1 matching over 7 bases. J was trimmed by 8 bases and V by 0 bases; bases with no gene match: 11. CDR3 length: 17 amino acids. Germline V gene sequence: CDR1 SGHRS, CDR2 YFSETQ. This CDR3 is CASSLEGPDRSDSPLHF. As DNA, the CDR3 is TGCGCCAGCAGCTTGGAGGGTCCGGACAGGAGTGATTCACCCCTCCACTTT.

The V and J genes are TRBV7-2 and TRBJ1-2; 7 bases fit TRBD1. This CDR3 is 15 amino acids long. Germline V gene data show CDR1 as SGHTA and CDR2 as FQGNSA. V lost 2 bases to trimming and J lost 4 bases; unmatched junction nucleotides: 7. This CDR3 reads CASSLQAGTAYGYTF. In DNA, the CDR3 is TGTGCCAGCAGCTTACAAGCCGGGACAGCCTATGGCTACACCTTC.

This sequence joins TRBV11-2 and TRBJ1-2; the D gene is possibly TRBD1 (5 bases). This CDR3 is 14 amino acids long. Trimming took off 0 bases at V and 4 bases at J, with 9 bases between the two ends. Germline-derived CDR1 and CDR2 are SGHAT and FQNNGV. The CDR3 DNA follows: TGTGCCAGCAGCTTAGATGGGCAGGGCTATGGCTACACCTTC. This translates into CASSLDGQGYGYTF.

The gene calls are TRBV28 and TRBJ1-4; D may be TRBD1 (6 bases). This CDR3 contains 15 residues. Deletions cut 4 bases from V and 5 bases from J, with 14 bases between. Germline V lookup: CDR1 MDHEN, CDR2 SYDVKM. CDR3 nucleotide sequence: TGTGCCAGCAGTTCTGGACAGTCACTAAATGAAAAACTGTTTTTT. Its protein product is CASSSGQSLNEKLFF.

This chain connects TRBV7-8 to TRBJ2-1, with unresolved D. The germline V gene has CDR1 SGHVS and CDR2 FQNEAQ. CDR3 length equals 13 residues. The V and J ends lost 5 bases and 5 bases respectively, with 10 bases between them. The CDR3 DNA follows: TGTGCCAGCAGCATCAATCGGGACAATGAGCAGTTCTTC. Protein product: CASSINRDNEQFF.

The genes are TRBV25-1 and TRBJ1-1, with D perhaps TRBD1 (5 bases). The CDR3 consists of 12 residues. V was shortened by 10 bases and J by 5 bases, with 14 bases between the two germline ends. CDR1 and CDR2 from the germline V gene are MGHDK and SYGVNS. The CDR3 DNA is TGTGCCACAAGGGGATTGGAGACTGAAGCTTTCTTT. This translates into CATRGLETEAFF.

This chain connects TRBV7-3 to TRBJ2-1; 10 nucleotides match TRBD2. Germline CDR1 is SGHTA and CDR2 is FQGTGA. V lost 3 bases to trimming and J lost 6 bases; unmatched junction nucleotides: 2. There are 14 residues in the CDR3. CDR3 sequence: CASSLSGGANEQFF. CDR3 in DNA: TGTGCCAGCAGCTTGAGCGGGGGGGCCAATGAGCAGTTCTTC.

This clone was observed a handful of times. The CDR3 spells CASSPSHDRDWIIYTF. The CDR3 bases are TGCGCCAGCAGCCCTTCCCACGACAGGGACTGGATTATCTACACCTTC. The chain carries TRBV4-3 and TRBJ1-2; 7 nucleotides align to TRBD1. Germline CDR1 LGHNA, CDR2 YSLEER. J lost 10 bases, V lost 4 bases, and 18 bases had no gene match. The CDR3 loop spans 16 amino acids.